The 8 T cell receptor beta chains listed next were all sequenced from one sample in a study of OX40 agonist ivuxolimab in advanced cancers. Sequencing was performed with immunoSEQ multiplex PCR; in TCRdb, only in-frame clones are kept and a portion is missing. The sample contains roughly 88,000 clones, around 87% of which appear only once. The input for sequencing was CD4+ or CD8+ T cells sorted from blood, taken in a trial of the OX40 agonist ivuxolimab. The receptors originated from an adult with an advanced solid tumor such as melanoma, head and neck, liver or kidney cancer.

The V gene is TRBV19, the J gene TRBJ1-1; TRBD1 agrees at 8 bases. The V segment lost 1 base and the J segment 11 bases; nucleotides outside the gene matches: 3. Germline V gene lookup returns CDR1 LNHDA and CDR2 SQIVND (reference sequence). This CDR3 spans 12 amino acids. Written as DNA, the CDR3 is TGTGCCAGTAGTATAGCCCAGGGGGCGGCTTTCTTT. This codes for CASSIAQGAAFF.

The rearrangement links TRBV4-1 to TRBJ2-2, with 12 bases lining up with TRBD2. J gave up 4 bases and V 4 bases, and 7 bases lay outside the gene matches. The CDR3 covers 17 residues. The germline V gene encodes CDR1 MGHRA and CDR2 YSYEKL. The CDR3 DNA reads as TGCGCCAGCAGCCCCCTGACTAGCGGGAGTCCCACCGGGGAGCTGTTTTTT. It codes for CASSPLTSGSPTGELFF.

This clone was recorded a few times. The chain employs TRBV18 and TRBJ1-2; TRBD1 is a possible D gene (5 bases). V lost 3 bases to trimming and J lost 3 bases, with 11 bases between them. CDR3 length: 14 amino acids. Germline V gene sequence: CDR1 KGHSH, CDR2 LQKENI. In DNA form, the CDR3 reads TGTGCCAGCTCACCCAACTTAGGGGACTATGGCTACACCTTC. Its translation is CASSPNLGDYGYTF. The full variable domain, completed using reference TRBV18 and TRBJ1-2, is NAGVMQNPRHLVRRRGQEARLRCSPMKGHSHVYWYRQLPEEGLKFMVYLQKENIIDESGMPKERFSAEFPKEGPSILRIQQVVRGDSAAYFCASSPNLGDYGYTFGSGTRLTVV.

The chain carries TRBV7-8 and TRBJ2-7; 7 bases line up with TRBD2. V trimming: 3 bases; J trimming: 6 bases; junction bases outside the gene matches: 5. The CDR3 has 13 amino acids. The germline gives CDR1 SGHVS, CDR2 FQNEAQ. CDR3 in DNA: TGTGCCAGCAGCTTGCGCGGGAGCGGCGAGCAGTACGTC. It encodes CASSLRGSGEQYV.

V is TRBV19 and J is TRBJ1-3; possible D gene TRBD1, 5 bases. V was pared by 4 bases and J by 4 bases, with 11 bases between. Germline V gene lookup returns CDR1 LNHDA and CDR2 SQIVND (reference sequence). This CDR3 has 14 amino acids. CDR3 amino acids: CASSNRGAGNTIYF. CDR3 coding DNA: TGTGCCAGTAGTAATAGGGGAGCGGGAAACACCATATATTTT.

The rearrangement links TRBV11-2 to TRBJ2-7; D perhaps matches TRBD1 (7 bases). The CDR3 extends over 13 amino acids. Germline V gives CDR1 SGHAT, CDR2 FQNNGV. V shed 5 bases and J shed 7 bases, with 15 bases lying between them. The CDR3 is CASSGGGFGEQYF. DNA for the CDR3: TGTGCCAGCAGCGGAGGGGGCTTTGGGGAGCAGTACTTC.

The chain couples TRBV15 to TRBJ2-2; 9 nucleotides match TRBD2. Germline V gives CDR1 LNHNV, CDR2 YYDKDF (reference sequence). V was clipped by 3 bases and J by 3 bases; unmatched bases: 2. The CDR3 sequence is 15 residues long. This CDR3 is CATSSASGDTGELFF. The CDR3 nucleotides are TGTGCCACCAGCAGTGCTAGCGGGGACACCGGGGAGCTGTTTTTT. Together with reference TRBV15 and TRBJ2-2, the CDR3 gives the full variable domain: DAMVIQNPRYQVTQFGKPVTLSCSQTLNHNVMYWYQQKSSQAPKLLFHYYDKDFNNEADTPDNFQSRRPNTSFCFLDIRSPGLGDTAMYLCATSSASGDTGELFFGEGSRLTVL.

CDR3 protein: CASSFLNGELFF. As DNA, the CDR3 is TGTGCCAGCAGTTTCTTAAACGGGGAGCTGTTTTTT. The chain employs TRBV27 and TRBJ2-2; D gene uncertain. The germline V gene has CDR1 MNHEY and CDR2 SMNVEV (reference sequence). Trimming took off 3 bases at V and 7 bases at J, with 6 bases between the two ends. The CDR3 spans 12 residues.